These 27 T cell receptor beta chains were all obtained from the same sample, sequenced in a study of blood T cell repertoires in COVID-19. The protocol was immunoSEQ multiplex PCR, while the TCRdb copy is restricted to in-frame clones and leaves out a portion. The top ten clones hold approximately 1.8% of a sample with more than 250,000 clones, around 88% of them seen once. The sequenced material came from peripheral blood. The receptor set was obtained from a woman in her 30s with COVID-19, enrolled during active disease.

The V and J genes are TRBV29-1 and TRBJ2-2; TRBD1 aligns across 8 bases. J was trimmed by 0 bases and V by 6 bases; bases with no gene match: 3. CDR1 and CDR2 from the germline V gene are SQVTM and ANQGSEA. The length of the CDR3 is 14 residues. CDR3 sequence reads: CSVRRGPNTGELFF. CDR3 DNA sequence: TGCAGCGTGCGCAGGGGGCCGAACACCGGGGAGCTGTTTTTT.

V and J are TRBV7-2 and TRBJ2-1; D gene unclear. Trimming shortened V by 1 base and J by 13 bases, and 14 bases separated the two germline ends. The CDR3 runs 13 residues. Germline V gene sequence: CDR1 SGHTA, CDR2 FQGNSA. Here the CDR3 DNA reads TGTGCCAGCAGCTTAGTGTCCCAGACTCATCAGTTCTTC. As protein: CASSLVSQTHQFF.

This rearrangement joins TRBV27 to TRBJ2-7; tentatively, D is TRBD1 (5 bases). This CDR3 has 13 residues. Trimming removed 5 bases at V and 3 bases at J, with 11 bases between. Germline CDR1 reads MNHEY; CDR2 reads SMNVEV (reference sequence). The CDR3 here is CASSTGPIYEQYF. CDR3 DNA sequence: TGTGCCAGCAGTACAGGACCCATCTACGAGCAGTACTTC.

This clone has a handful of counts. The chain links TRBV7-2 to TRBJ2-2; D uncertain. CDR3 length equals 15 residues. V lost 1 base to trimming and J lost 0 bases, with 6 bases between them. From germline, CDR1 is SGHTA and CDR2 FQGNSA. CDR3 in DNA: TGTGCCAGCAGCTTAGTTAGAACGAACACCGGGGAGCTGTTTTTT. Translated: CASSLVRTNTGELFF.

The chain recombines TRBV27 with TRBJ1-3; no clear D gene. The CDR3 sequence is 15 residues long. Germline V gene sequence: CDR1 MNHEY, CDR2 SMNVEV (reference sequence). The V and J ends lost 0 bases and 0 bases respectively, with 6 bases between them. The CDR3 nucleotides read TGTGCCAGCAGTTTATCAGCCATCTCTGGAAACACCATATATTTT. Translation: CASSLSAISGNTIYF.

V is TRBV7-2 and J is TRBJ1-2; 8 bases agree with TRBD1. V lost 5 bases and J lost 10; bases outside the gene matches: 9. The CDR3 has 13 residues. Per the germline V gene, CDR1 is SGHTA and CDR2 is FQGNSA. CDR3 sequence: CASSTGQARVYTF. CDR3 DNA sequence: TGTGCCAGCAGCACGGGACAGGCGAGGGTCTACACCTTC. The whole variable domain, filled in from reference TRBV7-2 and TRBJ1-2, reads GAGVSQSPSNKVTEKGKDVELRCDPISGHTALYWYRQSLGQGLEFLIYFQGNSAPDKSGLPSDRFSAERTGGSVSTLTIQRTQQEDSAVYLCASSTGQARVYTFGSGTRLTVV.

This clone was seen a single time. This chain joins TRBV11-3 and TRBJ1-1, with D perhaps TRBD1 (5 bases). Germline CDR1 SGHNT, CDR2 YENEEA. The V gene lost 1 base and the J gene lost 0 bases, with 12 bases spanning the gap. The CDR3 has 16 residues. CDR3 region: CASSLGGFRMNTEAFF. In nucleotides, the CDR3 is TGTGCCAGCAGCTTAGGGGGCTTCAGAATGAACACTGAAGCTTTCTTT.

The chain uses TRBV7-2 and TRBJ1-4; TRBD1 agrees at 7 bases. This CDR3 has 16 amino acids. Germline V gene lookup returns CDR1 SGHTA and CDR2 FQGNSA. Germline trimming cut 2 bases from V and 5 bases from J; bases unmatched to any gene: 8. Here the CDR3 reads CASSLQTGVFNEKLFF. Here the CDR3 DNA reads TGTGCCAGCAGCTTACAAACAGGGGTTTTCAATGAAAAACTGTTTTTT.

This sequence joins TRBV10-3 and TRBJ1-1, with 7 bases fitting TRBD1. The V segment lost 3 bases and the J segment 9 bases; nucleotides outside the gene matches: 4. Germline V CDR1 and CDR2: ENHRY, SYGVKD. This CDR3 has 12 amino acids. This CDR3 is CAISEGTDKAFF. The CDR3 region has the DNA TGTGCCATCAGTGAAGGGACAGACAAAGCTTTCTTT.

This chain links TRBV5-5 with TRBJ1-3; a weak D match, TRBD1 (6 bases). The V gene's germline CDR1 is SGHKS and CDR2 YYEKEE (reference sequence). The V end lost 6 bases, the J end lost 4 bases, and 20 bases lay between the germline ends. The CDR3 has 16 residues. CDR3 nucleotides: TGTGCCAGCACCTCCCGGGACACCGATCCCGGAAACACCATATATTTT. Its protein product is CASTSRDTDPGNTIYF.

For this clone: Other DNA variants within this sample encode the same CDR3. CDR3 protein: CAISGGNTEAFF. CDR3 DNA sequence: TGTGCCATCAGTGGAGGGAACACTGAAGCTTTCTTT. The V and J genes are TRBV10-3 and TRBJ1-1, with D uncertain. CDR1 ENHRY and CDR2 SYGVKD come from the germline V gene. Trimming took 4 bases from V and 1 from J, leaving 4 bases between them. There are 12 residues in the CDR3.

The chain recombines TRBV6-5 with TRBJ1-1, with TRBD1 as a possible D gene (5 bases). The CDR3 sequence is 15 residues long. V lost 5 bases to trimming and J lost 3 bases, with 16 bases between them. Germline values: CDR1 MNHEY, CDR2 SVGAGI. The CDR3 coding sequence is TGTGCCAGCAGTCCACTTGGGGCGCTCCACACTGAAGCTTTCTTT. Amino acids: CASSPLGALHTEAFF.

This clone was detected a few times. The J gene is TRBJ2-7, the V gene TRBV28; D remains unclear. Germline CDR1 is MDHEN and CDR2 is SYDVKM. V lost 8 bases and J lost 0, with 11 bases in between. The CDR3 is 13 amino acids. The CDR3 DNA reads as TGTGCCAGCGGAAAACAGAGCTCCTACGAGCAGTACGTC. This gives the protein CASGKQSSYEQYV.

This chain joins TRBV5-4 and TRBJ2-3; a weak D match, TRBD2 (6 bases). CDR3 length equals 15 residues. Germline CDR1 is SGHNT and CDR2 is YYREEE (reference sequence). With 4 bases removed from V and 6 bases from J, the gap between germline ends came to 18 bases. This CDR3 is CASSLGTALADTQYF. The CDR3 bases are TGTGCCAGCAGCCTCGGGACTGCCCTAGCTGATACGCAGTATTTT.

This clone was seen a single time. Additional DNA sequences in this sample encode the identical CDR3. The gene calls are TRBV10-3 and TRBJ1-6; TRBD1 matches at 9 bases. There are 13 residues in the CDR3. J gave up 8 bases and V 4 bases, and 0 bases lay outside the gene matches. CDR1 is ENHRY and CDR2 is SYGVKD in the germline V gene. The CDR3 coding sequence is TGTGCCATCAGTGGACAGGGGGATTCACCCCTCCACTTT. This encodes CAISGQGDSPLHF.

The chain has TRBV5-8 and TRBJ1-4; a weak D match, TRBD1 (5 bases). Trimming removed 2 bases from V and 8 bases from J, with 22 bases in between. Per germline, CDR1 SGHTS and CDR2 YDEGEE. This CDR3 is built from 17 residues. The CDR3 DNA is TGTGCCAGCAGCTTTCTCCAGGGAAATCTTCTTACGGAAAAACTGTTTTTT. Amino acids: CASSFLQGNLLTEKLFF.

The V gene is TRBV30, the J gene TRBJ1-1, with 7 bases identical to TRBD1. Unmatched junction bases numbered 3, after V lost 2 bases and J lost 0 bases. The CDR3 consists of 14 residues. Germline CDR1 reads GTSNPN; CDR2 reads SVGIG (reference sequence). The CDR3 nucleotides read TGTGCCTGGAGTAGGGGGCCCATGAACACTGAAGCTTTCTTT. Protein: CAWSRGPMNTEAFF.

This chain joins TRBV27 and TRBJ2-1; D gene uncertain. Germline V gives CDR1 MNHEY, CDR2 SMNVEV (reference sequence). V shed 3 bases and J shed 3 bases, with 12 bases lying between them. The CDR3 spans 15 residues. The CDR3: CASSLVSPVYNEQFF. The CDR3 nucleotides read TGTGCCAGCAGTTTGGTCTCGCCGGTCTACAATGAGCAGTTCTTC.

The V call is TRBV3-1 (or the pseudogene TRBV3-2), the J call TRBJ1-1; no clear D gene. V lost 0 bases and J 1 base, leaving 12 bases between the germline ends. The CDR3 spans 16 residues. Germline CDR1 is LGHDT and CDR2 is YNNKEL (reference sequence). The CDR3 nucleotides are TGTGCCAGCAGCCAAGATTCGTACAGAGCGAACACTGAAGCTTTCTTT. Protein sequence: CASSQDSYRANTEAFF.

J is TRBJ1-2 and V is TRBV10-3; D not resolved. The germline gives CDR1 ENHRY, CDR2 SYGVKD. This CDR3 is 15 amino acids long. V shed 3 bases and J shed 4 bases, with 15 bases lying between them. CDR3 coding DNA: TGTGCCATCAGTGACACTCCCGGGTCTACCTATGGCTACACCTTC. Translation: CAISDTPGSTYGYTF.

This chain uses TRBV4-3 with TRBJ1-1, with a possible D match to TRBD1 (6 bases). Germline V gene data show CDR1 as LGHNA and CDR2 as YSLEER. CDR3 length equals 13 residues. Trimming left V 4 bases short and J 4 bases short, with 10 bases between. The CDR3: CASSRRGGTEAFF. In nucleotides, the CDR3 is TGCGCCAGCAGCCGGAGGGGGGGCACTGAAGCTTTCTTT.

As regards this clone: The sample holds other DNA sequences that translate to the same CDR3. The chain is built from TRBV2 and TRBJ1-6; 7 bases match TRBD1. Per the germline V gene, CDR1 is SNHLY and CDR2 is FYNNEI. The V segment lost 4 bases and the J segment 6 bases; nucleotides outside the gene matches: 3. The CDR3 has 14 residues. The CDR3 nucleotides read TGTGCCAGCAGTGGGGGACAGCCTAATTCACCCCTCCACTTT. Its translation is CASSGGQPNSPLHF. Complete variable domain (other parts from reference TRBV2 and TRBJ1-6): EPEVTQTPSHQVTQMGQEVILRCVPISNHLYFYWYRQILGQKVEFLVSFYNNEISEKSEIFDDQFSVERPDGSNFTLKIRSTKLEDSAMYFCASSGGQPNSPLHFGNGTRLTVT.

The genes are TRBV4-3 and TRBJ1-1, with D possibly TRBD1 on 6 matching bases. The ends were cut back, 3 bases at V and 1 base at J, with 9 bases in the middle. CDR3 length equals 14 residues. Germline CDR1 and CDR2: LGHNA and YSLEER. CDR3 in DNA: TGCGCCAGCAGCCATACACAGGGGAACACTGAAGCTTTCTTT. It specifies CASSHTQGNTEAFF.

V and J are TRBV29-1 and TRBJ2-1; 9 positions agree with TRBD1. The length of the CDR3 is 13 residues. Per the germline V gene, CDR1 is SQVTM and CDR2 is ANQGSEA. V trimming: 6 bases; J trimming: 5 bases; junction bases outside the gene matches: 5. The CDR3 reads CSVGQGVDNEQFF. CDR3 nucleotides: TGCAGCGTGGGACAGGGAGTAGACAATGAGCAGTTCTTC.

CDR3 DNA: TGTGCCAGCAGTGAACGAGTGTACGAGCAGTACGTC. Translation: CASSERVYEQYV. The gene calls are TRBV6-1 and TRBJ2-7; no reliable D call. This CDR3 spans 12 amino acids. The V end lost 2 bases, the J end lost 4 bases, and 6 bases lay between the germline ends. CDR1 is MNHNS, CDR2 SASEGT, per germline.

The chain is built from TRBV24-1 and TRBJ1-1; 9 bases line up with TRBD1. V shed 8 bases and J 1 base; nucleotides not matched to a gene: 1. The CDR3 runs 13 residues. Germline CDR1 and CDR2: KGHDR and SFDVKD. CDR3 amino acids: CATTGQGNTEAFF. The CDR3 bases are TGTGCCACCACGGGACAGGGGAACACTGAAGCTTTCTTT.

The chain joins TRBV3-1 (or the pseudogene TRBV3-2) to TRBJ2-7; D not resolved. The CDR3 consists of 15 residues. Deletions cut 1 base from V and 1 base from J, with 11 bases between. Germline V gives CDR1 LGHDT, CDR2 YNNKEL (reference sequence). The CDR3 loop reads CASSQGRFGSYEQYV. As DNA, the CDR3 is TGTGCCAGCAGCCAAGGGCGGTTCGGTTCCTACGAGCAGTACGTC.